This T cell receptor (beta chain) was recorded in a study of early T cells in non-severe SARS-CoV-2 infection. With 4 bases removed from V and 2 bases from J, the gap between germline ends came to 6 bases. The CDR3 runs to 13 residues. Germline CDR1 and CDR2: SNHLY and FYNNEI. This clonotype was observed a handful of times. The antigen is not known. Notes on the study in general: Database matching using VDJdb favored anti-spike CD8 responses, with private and CD4 specificities left missing.

The protocol attached unique molecular identifiers to individual cDNA molecules. In TCRdb, the 5' RACE reads were re-called with MiXCR into one record per CDR3 protein. The table lists tens of thousands of distinct CDR3 sequences, around 14% of them singletons. This receptor was obtained from an adult who was a healthcare worker with PCR-confirmed SARS-CoV-2 infection or an uninfected control (not recorded which). The chain carries TRBV2 and TRBJ2-1, with D tentatively TRBD2 (5 bases). The sample consisted of whole blood. This CDR3 is CASSVSAYNEQFF. As DNA, the CDR3 is TGTGCCAGCAGTGTTAGCGCCTACAATGAGCAGTTCTTC. Variable domain in full (rest from reference TRBV2 and TRBJ2-1): EPEVTQTPSHQVTQMGQEVILRCVPISNHLYFYWYRQILGQKVEFLVSFYNNEISEKSEIFDDQFSVERPDGSNFTLKIRSTKLEDSAMYFCASSVSAYNEQFFGPGTRLTVL.